This T cell receptor beta chain appears in the sequencing data of a study of tumor and adjacent non-tumor tissue in lung cancer. Study-level background: The patients, 10 men and roughly 5 women, were roughly 30 to 80 with stage I to III disease.

RNA was extracted from bulk tissue without any cell sorting. Distant lung tissue was collected more than 3 cm away from the tumor edge. A modified ARM-PCR protocol with three rounds of nested PCR amplified TCRbeta. MiXCR, applied by TCRdb to the multiplex PCR reads, yields one record per CDR3 protein. The table has around 99,000 distinct CDR3 sequences, 60% to 70% seen once. This CDR3 region has 12 residues. Trimming left V 1 base short and J 4 bases short, with 2 bases between. This clonotype was found a few times. As the CDR3 is not closed by the conserved phenylalanine or tryptophan, this likely results from a read error.

What was sequenced was distant non-tumor lung tissue. This clonotype was obtained from a man in his fifties or sixties with non-small cell lung cancer. The rearrangement links TRBV12-3 or TRBV12-4 to TRBJ1-5; no firm D call. In DNA form, the CDR3 reads TGTGCCAGCAGTTTAGTAAATCAGCCCCAGCATCTT. Amino acid sequence: CASSLVNQPQHL.